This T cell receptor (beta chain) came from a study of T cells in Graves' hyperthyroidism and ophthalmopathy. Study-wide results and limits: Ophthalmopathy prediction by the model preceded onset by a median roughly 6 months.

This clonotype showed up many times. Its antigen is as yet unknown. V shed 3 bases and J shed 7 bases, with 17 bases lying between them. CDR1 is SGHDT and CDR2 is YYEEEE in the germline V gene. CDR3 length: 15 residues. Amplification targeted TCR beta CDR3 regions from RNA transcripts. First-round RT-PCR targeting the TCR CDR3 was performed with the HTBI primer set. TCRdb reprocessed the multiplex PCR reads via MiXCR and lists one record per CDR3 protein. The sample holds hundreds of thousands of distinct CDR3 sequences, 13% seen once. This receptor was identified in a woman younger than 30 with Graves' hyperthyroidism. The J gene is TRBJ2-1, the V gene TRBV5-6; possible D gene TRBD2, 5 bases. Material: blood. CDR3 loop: CASSSSSLSGNEQFF. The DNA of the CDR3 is TGTGCCAGCAGCTCCTCTAGCTTGTCGGGAAATGAGCAGTTCTTC.